This T cell receptor beta chain is drawn from a study of Graves' ophthalmopathy and Graves' hyperthyroidism. In the study overall: Ophthalmopathy absent within 18 months of follow-up marked hyperthyroidism as stable.

Germline V gene data show CDR1 as DFQATT and CDR2 as SNEGSKA (reference sequence). The CDR3 is 13 amino acids. V was pared by 0 bases and J by 5 bases, with 10 bases between. For repertoire sequencing, the TCR beta CDR3 regions were amplified from RNA transcripts. RT-PCR was first run with HTBI primers, then multiplex PCR in a second round. TCRdb reanalysed the multiplex PCR reads using MiXCR and keeps one entry per CDR3 protein. Of about 600,000 distinct CDR3 sequences in the sample, 39% were seen once. This clonotype was recorded at least ten times. Antigen unknown. Study findings and constraints: A roughly 83% specificity and 87.88% sensitivity were achieved by a 13-signature model that separated ophthalmopathy from stable hyperthyroidism.

No donor had other autoimmune disease, uncontrolled infection, pregnancy or lactation. The J gene is TRBJ1-2, the V gene TRBV20-1; D gene unclear. Material: peripheral blood or thyroid tissue (not recorded which). This TCR was sampled from an adult man with Graves' hyperthyroidism. CDR3 loop: CSARDLSGYGYTF. The CDR3 region has the DNA TGCAGTGCTAGAGATCTGTCCGGTTATGGCTACACCTTC.